These T cell receptor beta chains were read from a single sample in a study of glioma-infiltrating T cells after dendritic cell vaccination. Measured with immunoSEQ multiplex PCR; TCRdb has only the in-frame clones, and not every one. The data show approximately 85,000 clones, around 84% seen once. The source was blood, collected after dendritic cell vaccination. The receptor set was obtained from a human donor with glioblastoma. The CDR3 runs from the conserved cysteine through the conserved F or W. A D gene is named only where the DNA matches it firmly. Only part of the rows carry a size: once, few, many, or a class if the clone is expanded.

size	V	D	J	DNA	CDR3
once	TRBV30	-	TRBJ1-2	TGTGCCTGGAGTACCCGGACAGCTACTTCCTATGGCTACACCTTC	CAWSTRTATSYGYTF
-	TRBV5-4	-	TRBJ1-2	TGTGCCAGCAGCAGACGTGAGGGCGGCGCTAACTATGGCTACACCTTC	CASSRREGGANYGYTF
few	TRBV27	TRBD1	TRBJ2-7	TGTGCCAGCAGTTTCCTCCCGGACAGGGCCTACGAGCAGTACTTC	CASSFLPDRAYEQYF
few	TRBV6-4	-	TRBJ2-3	TGTGCCAGCAGTGACTCAGGGGGTAGGATAACAGATACGCAGTATTTT	CASSDSGGRITDTQYF
-	TRBV9	-	TRBJ1-6	TGTGCCAGCAGCTATCGAGACGGAGATTCACCCCTCCACTTT	CASSYRDGDSPLHF
-	TRBV5-1	TRBD1	TRBJ2-7	TGCGCCAGCAGCGCGGGGGCGGGACAGGGCCTCCACGAGCAGTACTTC	CASSAGAGQGLHEQYF
-	TRBV5-1	TRBD1	TRBJ1-1	TGCGCCAGCAGCTGGGGACAGGGGGCCCTCGTTATTGCTGAAGCTTTCTTT	CASSWGQGALVIAEAFF
once	TRBV27	TRBD2	TRBJ2-3	TGTGCCAGCAGTTTCACTAGCGGGACCAGAAGTACGCAGTATTTT	CASSFTSGTRSTQYF
-	TRBV5-6	-	TRBJ2-7	TGTGCCAGCAGCCCGCTTCTCCGCGGGACAGACCCTCGGCAGTACTTC	CASSPLLRGTDPRQYF
few	TRBV5-1	-	TRBJ1-3	TGCGCCAGCAGCTTGGGTCAGGGCACTGGAAACACCATATATTTT	CASSLGQGTGNTIYF
-	TRBV5-1	-	TRBJ1-1	TGCGCCAGCAGCTTGACAGGGTTAGACACTGAAGCTTTCTTT	CASSLTGLDTEAFF
once	TRBV19	TRBD2	TRBJ2-7	TGTGCCAGTAGTGGTGGTATCGGCGGGGGAACCCCTTACGAGCAGTACTTC	CASSGGIGGGTPYEQYF
-	TRBV7-7	-	TRBJ2-7	TGTGCCAGCAGCTTGCGTGCGGGGCCTCCCTACGAGCAGTACTTC	CASSLRAGPPYEQYF
-	TRBV7-9	-	TRBJ2-1	TGTGCCAGCAGCTTGGGAGCGGTCTCCTACAATGAGCAGTTCTTC	CASSLGAVSYNEQFF
once	TRBV6-4	-	TRBJ2-1	TGTGCCAGCAGTGAAGTCTTCACAGGGCAGGATGAGCAGTTCTTC	CASSEVFTGQDEQFF
-	TRBV7-6	-	TRBJ1-4	TGTGCCAGCAGCTTATACGCCGGACTGACAACTAATGAAAAACTGTTTTTT	CASSLYAGLTTNEKLFF
few	TRBV6-1	-	TRBJ2-2	TGTGCCAGCAGTCCGGGGGGACAGAACACCGGGGAGCTGTTTTTT	CASSPGGQNTGELFF
-	TRBV2	TRBD2	TRBJ2-1	TGTGCCAGCAGTGAAGCGGGACTAGCGGGATGGGGCTCCTACAATGAGCAGTTCTTC	CASSEAGLAGWGSYNEQFF
few	TRBV7-6	-	TRBJ2-7	TGTGCCAGCAGCTCCGGGACAACCTACGAGCAGTACTTC	CASSSGTTYEQYF
-	TRBV6-5	-	TRBJ1-1	TGTGCCAGCAGCTTCCGCAGGGGTACTGAAGCTTTCTTT	CASSFRRGTEAFF
-	TRBV23-1	TRBD2	TRBJ2-2	TGCGCCAGCAGTCAACCTCTCGGGACTAGCGGCAACACCGGGGAGCTGTTTTTT	CASSQPLGTSGNTGELFF
-	TRBV9	TRBD2	TRBJ2-3	TGTGCCAGCAGCGTAGGCGGACTAGCGGGAGATACGCAGTATTTT	CASSVGGLAGDTQYF